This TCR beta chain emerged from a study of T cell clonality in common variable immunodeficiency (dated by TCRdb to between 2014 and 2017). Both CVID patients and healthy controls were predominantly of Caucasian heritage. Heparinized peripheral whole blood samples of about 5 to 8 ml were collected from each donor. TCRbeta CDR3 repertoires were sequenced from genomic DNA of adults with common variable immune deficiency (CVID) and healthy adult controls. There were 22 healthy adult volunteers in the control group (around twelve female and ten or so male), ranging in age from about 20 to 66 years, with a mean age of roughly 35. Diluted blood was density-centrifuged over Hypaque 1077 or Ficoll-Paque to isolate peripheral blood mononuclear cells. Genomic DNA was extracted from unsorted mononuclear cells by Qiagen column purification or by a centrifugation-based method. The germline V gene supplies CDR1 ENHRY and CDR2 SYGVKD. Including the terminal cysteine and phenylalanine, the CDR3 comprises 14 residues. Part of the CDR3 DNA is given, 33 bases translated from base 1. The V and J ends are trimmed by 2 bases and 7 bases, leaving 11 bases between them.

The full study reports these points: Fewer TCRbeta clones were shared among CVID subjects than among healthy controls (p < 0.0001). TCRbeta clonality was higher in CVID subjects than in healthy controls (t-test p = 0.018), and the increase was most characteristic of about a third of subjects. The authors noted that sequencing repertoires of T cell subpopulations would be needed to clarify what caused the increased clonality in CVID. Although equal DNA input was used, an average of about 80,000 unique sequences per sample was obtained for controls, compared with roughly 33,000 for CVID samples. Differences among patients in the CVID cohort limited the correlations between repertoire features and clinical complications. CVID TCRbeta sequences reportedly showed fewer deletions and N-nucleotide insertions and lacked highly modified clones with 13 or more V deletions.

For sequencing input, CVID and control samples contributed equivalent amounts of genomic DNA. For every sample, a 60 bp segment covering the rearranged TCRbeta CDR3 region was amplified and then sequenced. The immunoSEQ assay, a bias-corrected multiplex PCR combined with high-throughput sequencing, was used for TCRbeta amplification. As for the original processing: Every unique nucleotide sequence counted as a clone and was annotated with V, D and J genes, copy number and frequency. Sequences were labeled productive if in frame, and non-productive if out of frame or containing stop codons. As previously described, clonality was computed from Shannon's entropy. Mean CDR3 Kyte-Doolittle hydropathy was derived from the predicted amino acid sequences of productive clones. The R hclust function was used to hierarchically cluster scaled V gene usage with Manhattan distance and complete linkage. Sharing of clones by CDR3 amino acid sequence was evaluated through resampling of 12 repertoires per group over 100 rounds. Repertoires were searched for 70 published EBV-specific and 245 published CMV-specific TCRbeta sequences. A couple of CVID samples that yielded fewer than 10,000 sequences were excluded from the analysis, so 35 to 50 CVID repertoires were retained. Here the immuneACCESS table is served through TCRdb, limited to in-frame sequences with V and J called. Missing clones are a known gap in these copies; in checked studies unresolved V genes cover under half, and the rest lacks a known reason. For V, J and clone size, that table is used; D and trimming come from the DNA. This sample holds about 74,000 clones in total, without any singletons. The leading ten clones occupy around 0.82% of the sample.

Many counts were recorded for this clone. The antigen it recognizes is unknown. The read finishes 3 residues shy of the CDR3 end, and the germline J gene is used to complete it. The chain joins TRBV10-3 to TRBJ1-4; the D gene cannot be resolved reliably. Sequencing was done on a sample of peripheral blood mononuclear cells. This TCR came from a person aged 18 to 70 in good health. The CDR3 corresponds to CAISEGQDGEKLFF. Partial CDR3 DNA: TGTGCCATCAGTGAGGGGCAGGATGGTGAAAAA.